Presented here are 28 T cell receptor beta chains from one specimen sequenced in a study of T cells in Graves' hyperthyroidism and ophthalmopathy. The CDR3 regions of TCR beta were amplified from RNA transcripts. The primer set for the first-round RT-PCR of the TCR CDR3 was HTBI. TCRdb called the multiplex PCR reads again in MiXCR, with one record for every CDR3 protein. Of over 700,000 distinct CDR3 sequences in the sample, over 15% were seen once. Sequencing was done on a sample of blood. These receptor sequences come from a woman between 50 and 59 years old with Graves' hyperthyroidism that later progressed to Graves' ophthalmopathy.

The chain joins TRBV9 to TRBJ2-2, with a tentative D call TRBD2 (5 bases). This CDR3 has 14 amino acids. Germline V CDR1 and CDR2: SGDLS, YYNGEE. Between the trimmed V and J ends, which lost 7 bases and 0 bases, there was a span of 10 bases. This CDR3 reads CASSGFANTGELFF. The CDR3 nucleotides are TGTGCCAGCTCGGGGTTCGCGAACACCGGGGAGCTGTTTTTT.

The sample holds a few counts of this clonotype. This may arise from a read error, as a much more abundant clone is one base away. The V gene is TRBV11-2, the J gene TRBJ2-1, with 7 bases identical to TRBD1. Trimming removed 7 bases from V and 8 bases from J; junction bases left unmatched: 14. CDR1 and CDR2 (germline): SGHAT, FQNNGV. This CDR3 spans 15 amino acids. In DNA form, the CDR3 reads TGTGCCAGCAACGCCTGTAGGGGGCCCTGGGATGAGCAGTTCTTC. It encodes CASNACRGPWDEQFF.

CDR3 region: CASSLASGELETQYF. For the CDR3, the DNA is TGTGCCAGCAGCTTAGCTAGCGGGGAATTAGAGACCCAGTACTTC. V is TRBV7-3 and J is TRBJ2-5; 9 nucleotides line up with TRBD2. The germline CDR1 and CDR2 sequences are SGHTA and FQGTGA. V lost 2 bases to trimming and J lost 4 bases; unmatched junction nucleotides: 5. The CDR3 spans 15 residues.

This chain joins TRBV12-3 or TRBV12-4 and TRBJ2-3, with no clear D. The CDR3 is made up of 15 amino acids. V was clipped by 6 bases and J by 0 bases, with 13 bases between them. The CDR3 protein is CASSRTPSSTDTQYF. For the CDR3, the DNA is TGTGCCAGCAGCCGGACCCCTTCTAGCACAGATACGCAGTATTTT.

Regarding this clonotype: No conserved phenylalanine or tryptophan is present at the end of the CDR3, so a read error is the likely explanation. The J gene is TRBJ1-2, the V gene TRBV2; 7 nucleotides line up with TRBD1. Germline CDR1 reads SNHLY; CDR2 reads FYNNEI. V dropped 4 bases and J dropped 8; count of bases not matched to a gene: 7. The CDR3 consists of 13 residues. CDR3: CASSGRGQRGYTL. In DNA form, the CDR3 reads TGTGCCAGCAGTGGGAGGGGGCAGAGAGGCTACACCCTC.

This clonotype was picked up a small number of times. The CDR3 carries no conserved terminal phenylalanine or tryptophan, so it likely arises from a read error. This chain connects TRBV12-3 or TRBV12-4 to TRBJ1-1; D call uncertain. The CDR3 contains 14 residues. The V and J ends lost 1 base and 4 bases respectively, with 10 bases between them. CDR3 in DNA: TGTGCCAGCAGTTTAGAAGATTACGGCACTGAAGCTTTCCTT. Translating it yields CASSLEDYGTEAFL.

This clonotype appeared a few times. The rearrangement uses TRBV6-1 and TRBJ2-1, with D perhaps matching TRBD1 (7 bases). Looked up from germline, CDR1 is MNHNS and CDR2 is SASEGT. There are 16 residues in the CDR3. Trimming pared 1 base from V and 6 bases from J, leaving 16 bases between. The CDR3 DNA reads as TGTGCCAGCAGTGAAGGGCCCTCGGGGGACAGCAATGAGCAGTTCTTC. This sequence encodes CASSEGPSGDSNEQFF.

V is TRBV18 and J is TRBJ1-2, with a tentative D call TRBD1 (5 bases). Deletions cut 8 bases from V and 3 bases from J, with 16 bases between. The CDR3 is made up of 14 amino acids. Germline lookup yields CDR1 KGHSH and CDR2 LQKENI. CDR3 in DNA: TGTGCCAGCAGCCCCCCTCAGGGATACTATGGCTACACCTTC. Protein product: CASSPPQGYYGYTF.

Ten or more counts support this clonotype. Its ends do not fully match the called genes, so a read error is possible. The genes are TRBV11-2 and TRBJ1-5; D ambiguous. The CDR3 loop spans 14 amino acids. Germline V gene sequence: CDR1 SGHAT, CDR2 FQNNGV. This CDR3 is CTSSLDMGDQPQHF. The CDR3 DNA reads as TGTACCAGCAGCTTAGATATGGGAGATCAGCCCCAGCATTTT. The full variable domain, in which reference TRBV11-2 and TRBJ1-5 provide the parts outside the CDR3, is EAGVAQSPRYKIIEKRQSVAFWCNPISGHATLYWYQQILGQGPKLLIQFQNNGVVDDSQLPKDRFSAERLKGVDSTLKIQPAKLEDSAVYLCTSSLDMGDQPQHFGDGTRLSIL.

There are a few counts of this clonotype. The gene calls are TRBV12-3 or TRBV12-4 and TRBJ1-1; D is perhaps TRBD1 (5 bases). With 8 bases removed from V and 3 bases from J, the gap between germline ends came to 16 bases. This CDR3 comprises 14 residues. CDR3 bases: TGTGCCAGCGGTGGTGGGGCCGTTGACACTGAAGCTTTCTTT. The encoded protein is CASGGGAVDTEAFF.

In its sample, this clonotype was seen many times. The chain recombines TRBV11-1 with TRBJ1-1, with D tentatively TRBD1 (6 bases). Deletions cut 2 bases from V and 6 bases from J, with 22 bases between. This CDR3 spans 17 amino acids. Germline CDR1 SGHAT, CDR2 FQDESV (reference sequence). In DNA, the CDR3 is TGTGCCAGCAGCTTACCGACAGGAACAGGGAGAGACGCTGAAGCTTTCTTT. Residues: CASSLPTGTGRDAEAFF.

The V and J genes are TRBV27 and TRBJ2-7; 7 nucleotides align to TRBD1. The CDR3 is 13 residues long. Germline loops: CDR1 MNHEY, CDR2 SMNVEV (reference sequence). V lost 2 bases to trimming and J lost 4 bases; unmatched junction nucleotides: 2. The CDR3 bases are TGTGCCAGCAGTTTAAAGGGGGCTTACGAGCAGTACTTC. It codes for CASSLKGAYEQYF.

In its sample, this clonotype was seen many times. The chain links TRBV7-9 to TRBJ1-1; D is unresolved. V lost 1 base and J 3 bases, leaving 12 bases between the germline ends. This CDR3 comprises 15 residues. Germline V gives CDR1 SEHNR, CDR2 FQNEAQ (reference sequence). The CDR3 protein is CASSLVSRTDTEAFF. The DNA for the CDR3 is TGTGCCAGCAGCTTAGTATCCCGGACCGACACTGAAGCTTTCTTT.

With respect to this clonotype: The CDR3 end shows no conserved phenylalanine or tryptophan, and so a read error is likely. The CDR3: CAWSVITTGELFS. The CDR3 DNA sequence: TGTGCCTGGAGTGTAATCACCACCGGGGAGCTGTTTTCT. The chain links TRBV30 to TRBJ2-2, with no clear D. The CDR3 is 13 residues long. Germline-derived CDR1 and CDR2 are GTSNPN and SVGIG (reference sequence). V was cut by 0 bases and J by 4 bases, with 6 bases left in between.

As to this clonotype: Sequence at one end of the junction differs from germline and may be a read error. This rearrangement joins TRBV7-2 to TRBJ1-4; 11 bases fit TRBD1. The germline V gene encodes CDR1 SGHTA and CDR2 FQGNSA. The CDR3 runs to 14 residues. The CDR3 DNA sequence: TGTTCCAGCAGCTTCGGGACAGGGGGGGAAAAACTGTTTTTT. Amino acid sequence: CSSSFGTGGEKLFF.

This clonotype was detected only a few times. The rearrangement links TRBV12-3 or TRBV12-4 to TRBJ1-6; D unresolved. The CDR3 length is 15 residues. The V gene lost 1 base and the J gene lost 9 bases, with 13 bases spanning the gap. The CDR3 is CASSLVGPGGSPLHF. The CDR3 nucleotides are TGTGCCAGCAGTTTAGTTGGTCCCGGTGGTTCACCCCTCCACTTT.

The table lists this clonotype with many counts. This chain links TRBV20-1 with TRBJ2-1; D not resolved. The CDR3 loop spans 13 amino acids. Germline CDR1 is DFQATT and CDR2 is SNEGSKA (reference sequence). V was trimmed by 3 bases and J by 5 bases, leaving 11 bases between them. CDR3 region: CSASSEINNEQFF. CDR3 in DNA: TGCAGTGCTAGTTCCGAAATCAACAATGAGCAGTTCTTC.

This clonotype was counted between two and nine times. The genes are TRBV30 and TRBJ2-5, with D unclear. Looked up from germline, CDR1 is GTSNPN and CDR2 is SVGIG (reference sequence). Trimming stripped 4 bases from V and 1 base from J, with 7 bases between. This CDR3 has 12 amino acids. The CDR3 region is CAWNSAQETQYF. DNA for the CDR3: TGTGCCTGGAATTCAGCCCAAGAGACCCAGTACTTC.

This clonotype was found many times. The chain joins TRBV12-3 or TRBV12-4 to TRBJ2-5; D unresolved. V lost 3 bases and J 5 bases, leaving 13 bases between the germline ends. This CDR3 contains 14 residues. The CDR3 sequence is CASSLSALGETQYF. CDR3 DNA: TGTGCCAGCAGTTTGAGTGCTTTAGGGGAGACCCAGTACTTC.

This clonotype was counted a few times. Just one base apart from a much larger clone, this may be a read error. CDR3 nucleotide sequence: TGCAGTGCTAGAAAGACAGGGGCTGGCGAGCAGTACTTC. This translates into CSARKTGAGEQYF. This sequence joins TRBV20-1 and TRBJ2-7, with 8 nucleotides matching TRBD1. V shed 2 bases and J 6 bases; nucleotides not matched to a gene: 6. This CDR3 has 13 residues. Germline V lookup: CDR1 DFQATT, CDR2 SNEGSKA (reference sequence).

This clonotype showed up many times. This rearrangement joins TRBV30 to TRBJ1-5; D ambiguous. CDR1 and CDR2 from the germline V gene are GTSNPN and SVGIG (reference sequence). The ends were cut back, 2 bases at V and 5 bases at J, with 7 bases in the middle. The CDR3 has 12 residues. Here the CDR3 reads CAWSLSDQPQHF. In DNA form, the CDR3 reads TGTGCCTGGAGTCTCAGCGATCAGCCCCAGCATTTT.

Only a few counts were recorded for this clonotype. This chain links TRBV4-1 with TRBJ1-1, with D possibly TRBD1 on 6 matching bases. With 4 bases removed from V and 3 bases from J, the gap between germline ends came to 18 bases. Germline lookup yields CDR1 MGHRA and CDR2 YSYEKL. This CDR3 is built from 16 residues. The CDR3 is CASSRDNTGWYTEAFF. The CDR3 DNA follows: TGCGCCAGCAGCCGCGACAATACAGGGTGGTACACTGAAGCTTTCTTT.

This clonotype was observed many times. V is TRBV5-1 and J is TRBJ2-3; 7 nucleotides line up with TRBD2. The V gene end was trimmed by 4 bases and the J gene end by 0 bases; junction bases not matched to a gene: 5. The V gene's germline CDR1 is SGHRS and CDR2 YFSETQ. CDR3 length equals 15 residues. CDR3 in amino acids: CASSLTSQSTDTQYF. The DNA of the CDR3 is TGCGCCAGCAGCCTGACTAGCCAGAGCACAGATACGCAGTATTTT.

The genes are TRBV7-9 and TRBJ2-2; D gene ambiguous. The CDR3 runs 17 residues. Between the trimmed V and J ends, which lost 3 bases and 3 bases, there was a span of 17 bases. Germline CDR1 SEHNR, CDR2 FQNEAQ (reference sequence). The CDR3 coding sequence is TGTGCCAGCAGCTTTCTAATCCTCGGCAGCCACACCGGGGAGCTGTTTTTT. This sequence encodes CASSFLILGSHTGELFF.

This clonotype appeared many times. The rearrangement links TRBV2 to TRBJ1-5; a weak D match, TRBD1 (6 bases). The V and J ends lost 4 bases and 0 bases respectively, with 13 bases between them. CDR1 SNHLY and CDR2 FYNNEI come from the germline V gene. The CDR3 totals 16 residues. CDR3 nucleotides: TGTGCCAGCAGTGTACAGGGTTCATATAGCAATCAGCCCCAGCATTTT. This encodes CASSVQGSYSNQPQHF.

This rearrangement joins TRBV19 to TRBJ2-5; D possibly corresponds to TRBD2 (7 bases). This CDR3 has 18 amino acids. Per germline, CDR1 LNHDA and CDR2 SQIVND (reference sequence). V shed 0 bases and J shed 1 base, with 18 bases lying between them. The CDR3 reads CASSIDPSGRGRQETQYF. The CDR3 DNA sequence: TGTGCCAGTAGTATAGATCCCTCCGGGCGGGGGCGCCAAGAGACCCAGTACTTC.

Comments on this clonotype: A read error may explain this, as a much larger clone is one base away. Because the CDR3 is missing its conserved closing phenylalanine or tryptophan, this is likely a read error. The chain links TRBV3-1 to TRBJ1-5; D unresolved. Trimming removed 0 bases at V and 0 bases at J, with 6 bases between. The germline V gene has CDR1 LGHDT and CDR2 YNNKEL (reference sequence). This CDR3 has 15 amino acids. The CDR3 sequence: CASSQDSLSNQPQHL. The DNA for the CDR3 is TGTGCCAGCAGCCAAGACAGCCTTAGCAATCAGCCCCAGCATCTT.

This clonotype has just a few counts. The chain joins TRBV7-9 to TRBJ1-1; D call uncertain. Germline V gives CDR1 SEHNR, CDR2 FQNEAQ (reference sequence). The CDR3 consists of 11 residues. V lost 5 bases, J lost 5 bases, and 6 bases lay in between. In DNA form, the CDR3 reads TGTGCCAGCAGCCGGAAGACTGAAGCTTTCTTT. Its protein product is CASSRKTEAFF.